This T cell receptor (beta chain) was sequenced for a study of CD8 T cells in Susac syndrome. Blood CD8+ and CD4+ T cells underwent high-throughput TCR beta sequencing. The multiple sclerosis controls, all treatment-naive patients, had relapsing-remitting disease that was stable or active. Negative isolation was used for CD8+ and CD4+ T cells, and FACS enrichment was applied to TEMRA cells. The V end was cut by 5 bases, the J end by 3 bases, with 11 bases between. The germline gives CDR1 MNHEY, CDR2 SMNVEV (reference sequence). The CDR3 has 14 residues. With random hexamers, reverse transcription was performed on about 0.5 to 1 ug of RNA. The TCR beta CDR3 was amplified by immunoSEQ multiplex PCR across 54 Vbeta, 13 Jbeta. One entry per CDR3 protein, called by TCRdb with MiXCR from the immunoSEQ multiplex PCR reads. This repertoire shows 150,000 or so distinct CDR3 sequences, approximately 94% found once; its top ten account for over 0.2%.

The source is a human donor with multiple sclerosis. Material: CD8+ T cells from PBMCs. This chain uses TRBV27 with TRBJ2-1; D ambiguous. CDR3 nucleotides: TGTGCCAGCAGTACACGGACGGACTACAATGAGCAGTTCTTC. Protein product: CASSTRTDYNEQFF.